This T cell receptor (beta chain) was sequenced during a study of control samples from healthy donors and cancer patients. CDR3 length: 14 amino acids. CDR1 is SGHKS and CDR2 is YYEKEE in the germline V gene (reference sequence). V gave up 1 base and J gave up 6 bases, with 13 bases separating them. TCRdb's table, derived via immunoSEQ multiplex PCR, lists solely in-frame clones and lacks some. In the table there are roughly 80,000 clones, about 88% of which are singletons. This clone was picked up one time. The source material was blood. The clonotype was recovered from a woman in her 50s in good health. V gene TRBV5-5 combines with J gene TRBJ1-2; weak D call: TRBD1 (5 bases). CDR3 DNA: TGTGCCAGCAGCTTGAGGGGAAGGGGCGATGGCTACACCTTC. Translation: CASSLRGRGDGYTF.